Sequencing of this T cell receptor (beta chain) was carried out in a study of blood T cell repertoires in COVID-19. Study processing details: Counts of nucleated cells, estimated from reference gene primer amplification, were obtained. Some clones are missing from TCRdb's copy, which holds only in-frame ones; the method was immunoSEQ multiplex PCR. Clonal size and the V and J genes are those of that table, whereas D and trimming came from the DNA. The top ten clones hold approximately 4.2% of a sample with about 240,000 clones, about 89% of them seen once. Study members were between roughly 18 and 100 years old and lived in about two dozen US regions. The recovered donors of Cohort 3 showed two negative PCRs, clearance, or symptom resolution. The TCR comes from a woman in her twenties or thirties who had recovered from COVID-19. The source material was PBMCs or T cells enriched from blood (not recorded which).

The CDR3 nucleotides read TGTGCCAGCAGTTACTCGAGGCCCAGCCCTAACTATGGCTACACCTTC. This sequence encodes CASSYSRPSPNYGYTF. The rearrangement uses TRBV6-5 and TRBJ1-2, with unresolved D. V lost 0 bases, J lost 0 bases, and 11 bases lay in between. CDR1 MNHEY and CDR2 SVGAGI come from the germline V gene. The CDR3 length is 16 residues.